This is a list of T cell receptor beta chains from one sample in a study of PD-1 blockade in classical Hodgkin lymphoma. TCRdb's copy holds only in-frame clones and misses some; the assay was immunoSEQ multiplex PCR. This sample carries over 45,000 clones, approximately 73% of them seen once, and the ten largest clones take about 16%. Sample: peripheral blood mononuclear cells (PBMCs), taken before the second cycle of nivolumab. These receptors were collected from a human donor with classical Hodgkin lymphoma. Each CDR3 is given with its conserved first and last residue. The D gene is left open where the match is weak. Clone size is given for some rows only: seen once, a few or many times, or a class if the clone is expanded.

size	J	V	D	CDR3	DNA
.	TRBJ2-1	TRBV7-9	.	CASSLLAREQFF	TGTGCCAGCAGCTTATTGGCGCGTGAGCAGTTCTTC
.	TRBJ2-2	TRBV6-5	.	CASSYPGVAGELFF	TGTGCCAGCAGTTACCCAGGGGTCGCCGGGGAGCTGTTTTTT
few	TRBJ1-1	TRBV19	TRBD1	CASSIRGQGVFMNTEAFF	TGTGCCAGTAGTATCCGGGGACAGGGGGTTTTCATGAACACTGAAGCTTTCTTT
.	TRBJ1-5	TRBV7-8	.	CASSPAGGMGQPQHF	TGTGCCAGCAGCCCTGCGGGGGGCATGGGTCAGCCCCAGCATTTT
.	TRBJ2-2	TRBV27	TRBD2	CASSPGLAVTGELFF	TGTGCCAGCAGTCCGGGACTAGCGGTCACCGGGGAGCTGTTTTTT
.	TRBJ2-7	TRBV27	TRBD2	CASSFAGTSGGGRQYF	TGTGCCAGCAGTTTCGCCGGGACTAGCGGCGGGGGGCGGCAGTACTTC
few	TRBJ1-5	TRBV6-5	TRBD1	CASSRTGGRNQPQHF	TGTGCCAGCAGTAGGACAGGGGGTCGGAATCAGCCCCAGCATTTT
.	TRBJ1-2	TRBV2	TRBD1	CASSGQGSTYGYTF	TGTGCCAGCAGCGGACAGGGCAGTACCTATGGCTACACCTTC
.	TRBJ1-1	TRBV27	TRBD1	CASSLAHPRTGGTEAFF	TGTGCCAGCAGTTTAGCGCATCCCCGGACAGGGGGCACTGAAGCTTTCTTT
.	TRBJ1-2	TRBV18	.	CASSPQGEGYGYTF	TGTGCCAGCTCACCGCAAGGGGAGGGCTATGGCTACACCTTC
.	TRBJ2-1	TRBV6-5	.	CASSTEVGKQFF	TGTGCCAGCAGTACGGAGGTAGGGAAGCAGTTCTTC
medium-sized	TRBJ1-1	TRBV25-1	.	CASTYLNTEAFF	TGTGCCAGCACTTATTTGAACACTGAAGCTTTCTTT
once	TRBJ1-1	TRBV7-9	.	CASSQWEGLNTEAFF	TGTGCCAGCAGCCAATGGGAGGGCTTGAACACTGAAGCTTTCTTT
.	TRBJ2-7	TRBV13	.	CASSLGGGGASYEQYF	TGTGCCAGCAGCTTAGGTGGCGGAGGGGCTTCCTACGAGCAGTACTTC
.	TRBJ2-4	TRBV30	TRBD2	CAWSNLAGGKNIQYF	TGTGCCTGGAGTAACCTAGCGGGAGGAAAAAACATTCAGTACTTC
.	TRBJ2-1	TRBV7-3	TRBD2	CASSLKSSSGELEQFF	TGTGCCAGCAGCTTAAAGTCGTCTAGCGGGGAACTTGAGCAGTTCTTC
once	TRBJ1-4	TRBV7-2	TRBD1	CASSSQGAGEKLFF	TGTGCCAGCAGCTCTCAGGGGGCTGGGGAAAAACTGTTTTTT
.	TRBJ1-5	TRBV6-5	TRBD1	CASRTNRDSGQPQHF	TGTGCCAGCAGGACAAACCGGGACAGTGGTCAGCCCCAGCATTTT
.	TRBJ1-3	TRBV18	.	CASSPAGLGNTIYF	TGTGCCAGCTCACCGGCCGGGCTCGGAAACACCATATATTTT
few	TRBJ2-1	TRBV25-1	TRBD2	CASATSGFNEQFF	TGTGCCAGCGCTACTAGCGGGTTCAATGAGCAGTTCTTC
.	TRBJ1-2	TRBV6-1	.	CASSEYSDYGYTF	TGTGCCAGCAGTGAATATAGTGACTATGGCTACACCTTC
once	TRBJ2-6	TRBV29-1	.	CSVDDGSGANVLTF	TGCAGCGTTGATGACGGCTCTGGGGCCAACGTCCTGACTTTC
.	TRBJ2-2	TRBV19	.	CASSGGSGSNTGELFF	TGTGCCAGTAGTGGGGGGTCGGGGTCTAACACCGGGGAGCTGTTTTTT
.	TRBJ2-1	TRBV6-6	.	CASSYSNLGNEQFF	TGTGCCAGCAGTTACTCGAACTTGGGCAATGAGCAGTTCTTC
.	TRBJ2-7	TRBV19	TRBD1	CASSMGQAASEQYF	TGTGCCAGTAGTATGGGACAGGCCGCTAGCGAGCAGTACTTC